This is a list of T cell receptor beta chains from one sample in a study of human T cells and chemical hapten exposure. TCRdb ran MiXCR on the RACE reads and lists one entry per CDR3 protein. The data contain some 36,000 distinct CDR3 sequences, approximately 7.6% of them seen just once; the ten biggest clones take up 1% to 1.5%. The sequenced sample was whole blood, obtained in connection with sensitization to the hapten diphenylcyclopropenone (DPC). These receptors came from a woman in her forties or fifties with alopecia areata. Some clones in this sample may be carry-over from other donors' samples. The CDR3 runs from the conserved cysteine through the conserved F or W. The D gene is left open where the match is weak. Rows give clone size only sometimes, using once, few, many, or a class for an expanded clone.

clone_size j_call v_call d_call cdr3_aa cdr3_nt
few TRBJ2-7 TRBV29-1 TRBD2 CVASGRAEEQYF TGTGTGGCTAGCGGGAGGGCCGAAGAGCAGTACTTC
many TRBJ1-1 TRBV29-1 - CSVDSGGHTEAFF TGCAGCGTTGATAGTGGGGGGCACACTGAAGCTTTCTTT
- TRBJ2-1 TRBV10-1 - CASSESTRRARYNEQFF TGCGCCAGCAGTGAGTCGACTCGGAGGGCTCGGTACAATGAGCAGTTCTTC
- TRBJ1-4 TRBV29-1 - CSGGGVTGEKLFF TGCAGCGGGGGGGGCGTGACAGGTGAAAAACTGTTTTTT
- TRBJ2-1 TRBV29-1 - CSVENPRVVDEQFF TGCAGCGTTGAAAATCCCAGGGTTGTCGATGAGCAGTTCTTC
many TRBJ2-2 TRBV7-3 TRBD2 CASSQRRTSGRINTGELFF TGTGCCAGCAGCCAGCGACGGACTAGCGGGAGAATCAACACCGGGGAGCTGTTTTTT
- TRBJ1-1 TRBV5-5 - CASSSRGPFTVEAFF TGTGCCAGCAGCTCAAGGGGACCCTTTACGGTTGAAGCTTTCTTT
few TRBJ2-5 TRBV11-3 - CASSSTLGVQETQYF TGTGCCAGCAGCTCAACACTCGGAGTCCAAGAGACCCAGTACTTC
few TRBJ2-3 TRBV9 TRBD2 CASTPGLAGSDTQYF TGTGCCAGCACCCCCGGACTAGCGGGCTCGGATACGCAGTATTTT
many TRBJ2-1 TRBV19 TRBD2 CASSIGLANEQFF TGTGCCAGTAGTATAGGACTAGCAAATGAGCAGTTCTTC
many TRBJ1-1 TRBV18 - CASSPGLNTEAFF TGTGCCAGCTCCCCAGGGTTGAACACTGAAGCTTTCTTT
few TRBJ1-6 TRBV14 TRBD1 CASSQDPGGLSPLHF TGTGCCAGCAGCCAAGATCCAGGGGGCCTCTCACCCCTCCACTTT
many TRBJ2-3 TRBV19 - CASSSTPGLPRWADTQYF TGTGCCAGTAGTTCAACTCCGGGACTTCCGCGTTGGGCAGATACGCAGTATTTT
many TRBJ1-4 TRBV2 TRBD1 CASTGGQGGGYEKLFF TGTGCCAGCACCGGGGGACAGGGTGGAGGATATGAAAAACTGTTTTTT
many TRBJ2-7 TRBV5-1 TRBD2 CASSSSPAGGNEQYF TGCGCCAGCAGCTCGTCCCCAGCGGGAGGGAACGAGCAGTACTTC
- TRBJ1-2 TRBV29-1 - CSVERQEKGGYTF TGCAGCGTTGAAAGGCAGGAGAAAGGCGGCTACACCTTC
- TRBJ2-5 TRBV29-1 TRBD2 CSVEEGGGQETQYF TGCAGCGTTGAAGAGGGCGGGGGCCAAGAGACCCAGTACTTC
few TRBJ2-1 TRBV20-1 - CSARWVARNNEQFF TGCAGTGCTAGATGGGTAGCGAGGAATAATGAGCAGTTCTTC
many TRBJ2-7 TRBV7-9 - CASSPSDRFEQYF TGTGCCAGCAGCCCATCGGACCGCTTCGAGCAGTACTTC
many TRBJ2-7 TRBV11-3 TRBD2 CASSFRLAGALYEQYF TGTGCCAGCAGCTTTCGACTAGCGGGAGCACTCTACGAGCAGTACTTC
- TRBJ1-1 TRBV29-1 - CSAGGTEAFF TGCAGCGCAGGAGGTACTGAAGCTTTCTTT
many TRBJ2-2 TRBV19 TRBD1 CAGRDRGDTGELFF TGTGCCGGCCGGGACAGGGGGGACACCGGGGAGCTGTTTTTT
many TRBJ2-5 TRBV5-1 TRBD1 CASSQTGGETQYF TGCGCCAGCAGCCAAACAGGGGGCGAGACCCAGTACTTC